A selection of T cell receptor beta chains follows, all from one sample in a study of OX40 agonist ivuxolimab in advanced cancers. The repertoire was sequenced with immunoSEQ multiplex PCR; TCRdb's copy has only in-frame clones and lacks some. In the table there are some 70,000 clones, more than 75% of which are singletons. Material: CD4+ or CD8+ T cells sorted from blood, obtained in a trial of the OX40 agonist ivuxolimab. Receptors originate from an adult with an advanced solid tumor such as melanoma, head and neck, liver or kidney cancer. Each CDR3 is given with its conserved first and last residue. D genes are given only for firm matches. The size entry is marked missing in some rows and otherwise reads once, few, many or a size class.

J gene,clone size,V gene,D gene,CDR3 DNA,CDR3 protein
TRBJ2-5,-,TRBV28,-,TGTGCCAGCAGTGGGGCCCAAGAGACCCAGTACTTC,CASSGAQETQYF
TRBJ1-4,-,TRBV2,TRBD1,TGTGCCAGCAGTGAAGCAATGGGACAGGGAAGAGTGAAACTGTTTTTT,CASSEAMGQGRVKLFF
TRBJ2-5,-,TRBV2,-,TGTGCCAGCCGCCCGAAGGTACAAGAGACCCAGTACTTC,CASRPKVQETQYF
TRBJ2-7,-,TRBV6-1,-,TGTGCCAGCAGTGATTCGGGAGTGGTCTACGAGCAGTACTTC,CASSDSGVVYEQYF
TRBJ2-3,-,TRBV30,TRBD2,TGTGCCTGGAGTGTAAACAGCGGGAGAAACGGAGATACGCAGTATTTT,CAWSVNSGRNGDTQYF
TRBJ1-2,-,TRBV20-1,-,TGCAGTGCTACGGACAGCTATGGCTACACCTTC,CSATDSYGYTF
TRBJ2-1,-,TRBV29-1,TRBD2,TGCAGCTCCTCTAGCGGGAGTAGGGGTGAGCAGTTCTTC,CSSSSGSRGEQFF
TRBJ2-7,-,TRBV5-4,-,TGTGCCAGCAGCCCCGAGCAGTACTTC,CASSPEQYF
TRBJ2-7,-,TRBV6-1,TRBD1,TGTGCCAGCAGTGGAGACAGGGGGGGCGAGCAGTACTTC,CASSGDRGGEQYF
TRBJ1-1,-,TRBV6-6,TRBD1,TGTGCCAGCAGCTGGACAGGGCCGAACACTGAAGCTTTCTTT,CASSWTGPNTEAFF
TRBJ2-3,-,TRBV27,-,TGTGCCAGCAGTTCCCCTCTCCGGGGGCGGACGGATACGCAGTATTTT,CASSSPLRGRTDTQYF
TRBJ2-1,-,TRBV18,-,TGTGCCAGCTCACCATCGGTTCTCAGCTCCTACAATGAGCAGTTCTTC,CASSPSVLSSYNEQFF
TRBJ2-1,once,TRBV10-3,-,TGTGCCATCAGTGCGGGGGTCTACAATGAGCAGTTCTTC,CAISAGVYNEQFF
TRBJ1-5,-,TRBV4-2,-,TGTGCCAGCAGCCAAGATAGGGATCAGTATAGCAATCAGCCCCAGCATTTT,CASSQDRDQYSNQPQHF
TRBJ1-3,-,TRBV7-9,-,TGTGCCAGCAGCTTAATGGACCGAGAGGCAACCATATATTTT,CASSLMDREATIYF
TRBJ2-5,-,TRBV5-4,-,TGTGCCAGCAGCTTGGAGACCAAAGAGACCCAGTACTTC,CASSLETKETQYF
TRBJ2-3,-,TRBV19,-,TGTGCCAGTAGTATCGGTGGGGGTGATACGCAGTATTTT,CASSIGGGDTQYF
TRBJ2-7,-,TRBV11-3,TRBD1,TGTGCCAGCAGCTTAGATGGGACAGGGGACGAGCAGTACTTC,CASSLDGTGDEQYF
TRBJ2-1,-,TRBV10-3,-,TGTGCCATCAGCCGGACGGACGTAGGCTACAATGAGCAGTTCTTC,CAISRTDVGYNEQFF
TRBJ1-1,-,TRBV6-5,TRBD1,TGTGCCAGCAGTAACAGGGGATCTGAAGCTTTCTTT,CASSNRGSEAFF
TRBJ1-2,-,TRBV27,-,TGTGCCAGCAGTTTATACAGGGAGGGCGGCTACACCTTC,CASSLYREGGYTF
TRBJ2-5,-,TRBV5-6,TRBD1,TGTGCCAGCAGCTTGGTTCTGGGACAGGGGCCCCAAGAGACCCAGTACTTC,CASSLVLGQGPQETQYF
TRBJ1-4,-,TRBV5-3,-,TGTGCCAGCAGCTTGGTCGGCAGGGAAAGTGAAAAACTGTTTTTT,CASSLVGRESEKLFF
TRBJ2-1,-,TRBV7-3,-,TGTGCCAGCAGCTTATCAGGGTTCACCTACAATGAGCAGTTCTTC,CASSLSGFTYNEQFF
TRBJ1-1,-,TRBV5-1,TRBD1,TGCGCCAGCAGTAAGGGACAGGGGCGGGTTGGTGAAGCTTTCTTT,CASSKGQGRVGEAFF
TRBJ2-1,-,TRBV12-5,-,TGTGCTAGTGGTTTGTTCAATGAGCAGTTCTTC,CASGLFNEQFF
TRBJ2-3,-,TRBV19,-,TGTGCCAGTAGTACCTCTAGTCGTACGCAGTATTTT,CASSTSSRTQYF